A single TCR beta chain is shown here with its context. Its antigen remains unknown. The assay was immunoSEQ multiplex PCR, and TCRdb's table has in-frame clones only and misses some. The sample includes more than 200,000 clones, roughly 84% of them seen just once. The donors were part of the roughly 120-subject validation cohort, which stood apart from the 666-subject first cohort. This sample was included in a study of cytomegalovirus exposure and HLA in healthy donors. Germline values: CDR1 LGHNA, CDR2 YNFKEQ. This CDR3 comprises 15 residues. The V gene lost 2 bases and the J gene lost 2 bases, with 13 bases spanning the gap. Study-wide results and caveats: It was confirmed in vitro that a few of the CMV-associated chains were specific for CMV antigens. Among TCR sequences, most were rare, though some public TCRs appeared in many donors. The listing of 150 to 200 TCR beta chains classed them as cytomegalovirus-associated.

The receptor's source is a man aged 18 to 35 in good health and CMV-seropositive. The chain recombines TRBV4-2 with TRBJ2-7, with D possibly called TRBD1 or TRBD2 (5 bases each). The sequencing input was PBMCs. DNA of the CDR3: TGTGCCAGCAGCCAACCCGATGGGGGAACCTACGAGCAGTACTTC. Amino acids: CASSQPDGGTYEQYF.